This T cell receptor beta chain is from a study of blood T cell repertoires in COVID-19. TCRdb keeps only in-frame clones here, not all; method: immunoSEQ multiplex PCR. The table includes approximately 470,000 clones, over 75% detected once. This clone has a handful of counts. The CDR3 totals 15 residues. Germline V gene sequence: CDR1 GTSNPN, CDR2 SVGIG (reference sequence). The V gene end was trimmed by 1 base and the J gene end by 7 bases; junction bases not matched to a gene: 10. The chain links TRBV30 to TRBJ1-5; 7 nucleotides line up with TRBD1. This clonotype originated in a human donor in a cohort sampled during active COVID-19. Material: peripheral blood. CDR3 coding DNA: TGTGCCTGGAGTGGGGATGAGGGGGCCGGGCAGCCCCAGCATTTT. This sequence encodes CAWSGDEGAGQPQHF.